Given below is one TCR beta chain in context. These data come from a study of cytomegalovirus exposure and HLA in healthy donors. Study in general: A preliminary data release comprised 91 million or so unique TCRs obtained from HLA-typed donors.

Germline V gene lookup returns CDR1 MGHRA and CDR2 YSYEKL. The CDR3 contains 18 residues. The V gene lost 0 bases and the J gene lost 7 bases, with 22 bases spanning the gap. Use of 60 Vbeta and 13 Jbeta primers characterized the PCR. Profiling relied on immunoSEQ multiplex PCR, and the TCRdb table lists in-frame clones only, not all of them. The table shows 50,000 to 70,000 clones, with approximately 80% occurring only once. The donors (healthy individuals) were bone marrow donors. This receptor was obtained from a girl between 5 and 17 years old in good health and CMV-seropositive. Sample: PBMCs. The J gene is TRBJ2-4, the V gene TRBV4-1, with a possible D match to TRBD2 (6 bases). The CDR3 DNA reads TGCGCCAGCAGCCAAGATCGTACGGGACTGGGAGAATTCAACATTCAGTACTTC. Its translation: CASSQDRTGLGEFNIQYF.